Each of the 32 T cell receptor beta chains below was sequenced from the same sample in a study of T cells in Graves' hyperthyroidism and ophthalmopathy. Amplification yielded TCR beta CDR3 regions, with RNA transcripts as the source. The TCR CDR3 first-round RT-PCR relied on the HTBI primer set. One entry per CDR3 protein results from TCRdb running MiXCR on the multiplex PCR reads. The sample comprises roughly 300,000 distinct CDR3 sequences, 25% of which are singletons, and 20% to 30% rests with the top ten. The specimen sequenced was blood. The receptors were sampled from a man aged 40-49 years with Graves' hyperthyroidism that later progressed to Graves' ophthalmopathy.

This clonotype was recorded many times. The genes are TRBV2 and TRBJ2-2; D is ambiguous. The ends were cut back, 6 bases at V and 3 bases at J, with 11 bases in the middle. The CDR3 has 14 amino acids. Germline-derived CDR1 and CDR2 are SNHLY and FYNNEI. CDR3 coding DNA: TGTGCCAGCAGAGCCCTAGGGTACACCGGGGAGCTGTTTTTT. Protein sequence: CASRALGYTGELFF.

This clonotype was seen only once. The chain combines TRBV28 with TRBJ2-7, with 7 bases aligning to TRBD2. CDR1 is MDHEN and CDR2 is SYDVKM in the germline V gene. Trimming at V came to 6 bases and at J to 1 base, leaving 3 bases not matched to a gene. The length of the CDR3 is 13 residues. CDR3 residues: CASRRSGSYEQYF. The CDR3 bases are TGTGCCAGCAGACGTAGCGGGTCCTACGAGCAGTACTTC. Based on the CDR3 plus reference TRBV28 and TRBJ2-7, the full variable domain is DVKVTQSSRYLVKRTGEKVFLECVQDMDHENMFWYRQDPGLGLRLIYFSYDVKMKEKGDIPEGYSVSREKKERFSLILESASTNQTSMYLCASRRSGSYEQYFGPGTRLTVT.

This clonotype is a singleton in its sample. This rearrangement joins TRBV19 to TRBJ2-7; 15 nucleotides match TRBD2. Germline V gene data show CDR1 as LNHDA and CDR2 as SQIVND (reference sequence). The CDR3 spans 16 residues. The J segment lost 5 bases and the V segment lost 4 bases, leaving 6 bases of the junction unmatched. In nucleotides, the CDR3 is TGTGCCAGTAGTACCCGGACTAGCGGGAGGGCAAACGAGCAGTACTTC. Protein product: CASSTRTSGRANEQYF.

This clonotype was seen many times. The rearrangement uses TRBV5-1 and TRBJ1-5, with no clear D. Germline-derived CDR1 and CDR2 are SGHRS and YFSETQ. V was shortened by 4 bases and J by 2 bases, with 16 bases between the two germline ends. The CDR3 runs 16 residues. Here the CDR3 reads CASSLEGRSGNQPQHF. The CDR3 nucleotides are TGCGCCAGCAGCCTGGAGGGCAGGTCCGGCAATCAGCCCCAGCATTTT.

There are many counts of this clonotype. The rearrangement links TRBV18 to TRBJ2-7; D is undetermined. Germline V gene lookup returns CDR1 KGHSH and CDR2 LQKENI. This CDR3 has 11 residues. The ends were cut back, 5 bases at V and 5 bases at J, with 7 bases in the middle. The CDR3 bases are TGTGCCAGCTCAGATGCGGACGAGCAGTACTTC. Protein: CASSDADEQYF. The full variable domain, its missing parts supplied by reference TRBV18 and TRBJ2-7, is NAGVMQNPRHLVRRRGQEARLRCSPMKGHSHVYWYRQLPEEGLKFMVYLQKENIIDESGMPKERFSAEFPKEGPSILRIQQVVRGDSAAYFCASSDADEQYFGPGTRLTVT.

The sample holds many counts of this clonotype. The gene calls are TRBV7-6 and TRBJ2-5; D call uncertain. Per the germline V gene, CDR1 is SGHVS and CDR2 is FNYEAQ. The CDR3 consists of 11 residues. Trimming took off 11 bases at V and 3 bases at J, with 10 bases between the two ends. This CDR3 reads CAVSRKETQYF. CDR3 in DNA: TGTGCCGTCTCGAGGAAAGAGACCCAGTACTTC. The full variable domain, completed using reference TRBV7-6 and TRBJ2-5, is GAGVSQSPRYKVTKRGQDVALRCDPISGHVSLYWYRQALGQGPEFLTYFNYEAQQDKSGLPNDRFSAERPEGSISTLTIQRTEQRDSAMYRCAVSRKETQYFGPGTRLLVL.

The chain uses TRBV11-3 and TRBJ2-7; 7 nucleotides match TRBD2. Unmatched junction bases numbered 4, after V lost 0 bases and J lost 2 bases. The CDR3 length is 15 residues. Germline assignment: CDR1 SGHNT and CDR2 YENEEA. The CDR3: CASSLEAGPTYEQYF. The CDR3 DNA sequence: TGTGCCAGCAGCTTAGAAGCGGGACCTACCTACGAGCAGTACTTC.

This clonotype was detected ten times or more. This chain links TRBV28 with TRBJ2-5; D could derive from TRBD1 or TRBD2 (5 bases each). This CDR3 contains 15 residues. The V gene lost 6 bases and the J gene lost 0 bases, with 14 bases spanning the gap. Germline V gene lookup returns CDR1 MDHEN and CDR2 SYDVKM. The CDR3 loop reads CASSRRDGNQETQYF. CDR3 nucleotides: TGTGCCAGCAGCCGTCGGGACGGCAACCAAGAGACCCAGTACTTC. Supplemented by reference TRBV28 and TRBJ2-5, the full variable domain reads DVKVTQSSRYLVKRTGEKVFLECVQDMDHENMFWYRQDPGLGLRLIYFSYDVKMKEKGDIPEGYSVSREKKERFSLILESASTNQTSMYLCASSRRDGNQETQYFGPGTRLLVL.

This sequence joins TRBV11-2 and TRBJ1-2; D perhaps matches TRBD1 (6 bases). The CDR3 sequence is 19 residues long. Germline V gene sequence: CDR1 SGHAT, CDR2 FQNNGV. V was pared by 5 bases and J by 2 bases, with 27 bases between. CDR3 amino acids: CASSPIRFLAGQRNYGYTF. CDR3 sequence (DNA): TGTGCCAGCAGCCCCATACGCTTCCTTGCGGGACAAAGAAACTATGGCTACACCTTC. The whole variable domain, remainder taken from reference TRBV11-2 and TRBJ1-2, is EAGVAQSPRYKIIEKRQSVAFWCNPISGHATLYWYQQILGQGPKLLIQFQNNGVVDDSQLPKDRFSAERLKGVDSTLKIQPAKLEDSAVYLCASSPIRFLAGQRNYGYTFGSGTRLTVV.

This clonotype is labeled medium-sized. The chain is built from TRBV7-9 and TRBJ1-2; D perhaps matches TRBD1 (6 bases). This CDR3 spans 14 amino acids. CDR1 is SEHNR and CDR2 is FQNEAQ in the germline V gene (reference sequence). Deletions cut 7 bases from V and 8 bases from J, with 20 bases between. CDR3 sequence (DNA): TGTGCCAGCACTCCCCCCGAGGACAGAGAAGGCTACACCTTC. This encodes CASTPPEDREGYTF.

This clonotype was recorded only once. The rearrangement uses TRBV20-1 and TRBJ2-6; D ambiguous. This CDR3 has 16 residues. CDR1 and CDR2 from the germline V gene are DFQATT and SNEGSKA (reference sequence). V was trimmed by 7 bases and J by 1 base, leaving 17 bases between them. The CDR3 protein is CSVLGRGTSGANVLTF. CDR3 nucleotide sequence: TGCAGTGTTTTAGGTCGAGGAACGTCTGGGGCCAACGTCCTGACTTTC.

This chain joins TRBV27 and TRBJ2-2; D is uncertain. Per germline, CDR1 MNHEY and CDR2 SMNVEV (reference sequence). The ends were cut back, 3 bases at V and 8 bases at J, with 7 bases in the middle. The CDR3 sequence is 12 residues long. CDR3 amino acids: CASSFIGGELFF. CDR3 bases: TGTGCCAGCAGTTTCATAGGAGGGGAGCTGTTTTTT.

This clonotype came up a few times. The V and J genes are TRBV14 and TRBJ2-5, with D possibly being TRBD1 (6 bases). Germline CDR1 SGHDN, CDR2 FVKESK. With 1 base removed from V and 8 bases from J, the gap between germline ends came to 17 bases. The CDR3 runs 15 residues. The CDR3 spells CASSQALGRGSTQYF. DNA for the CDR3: TGTGCCAGCAGCCAAGCTCTTGGCAGGGGTTCAACCCAGTACTTC.

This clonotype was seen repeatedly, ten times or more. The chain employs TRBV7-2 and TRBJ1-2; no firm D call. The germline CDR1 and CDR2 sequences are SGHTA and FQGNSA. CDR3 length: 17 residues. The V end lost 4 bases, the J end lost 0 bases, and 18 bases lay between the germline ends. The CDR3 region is CASSSSTTTWANYGYTF. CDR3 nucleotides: TGTGCCAGCAGCTCATCGACCACTACCTGGGCTAACTATGGCTACACCTTC.

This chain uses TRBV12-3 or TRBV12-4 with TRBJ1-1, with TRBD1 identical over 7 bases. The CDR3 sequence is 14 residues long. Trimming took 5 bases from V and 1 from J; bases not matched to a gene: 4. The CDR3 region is CASSARQGNTEAFF. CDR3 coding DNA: TGTGCCAGCAGTGCGCGACAGGGGAACACTGAAGCTTTCTTT.

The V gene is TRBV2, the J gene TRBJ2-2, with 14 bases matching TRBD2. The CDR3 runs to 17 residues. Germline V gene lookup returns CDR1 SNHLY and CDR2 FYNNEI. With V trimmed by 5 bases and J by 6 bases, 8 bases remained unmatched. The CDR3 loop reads CASSTGTSGRWAGELFF. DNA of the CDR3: TGTGCCAGCAGTACCGGGACTAGCGGGAGATGGGCCGGGGAGCTGTTTTTT.

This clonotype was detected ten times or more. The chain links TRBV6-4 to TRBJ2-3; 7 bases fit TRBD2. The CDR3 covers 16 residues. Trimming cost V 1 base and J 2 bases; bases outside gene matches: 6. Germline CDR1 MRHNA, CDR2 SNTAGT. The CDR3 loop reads CASSDFERDATDTQYF. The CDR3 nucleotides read TGTGCCAGCAGTGACTTTGAGCGGGACGCCACAGATACGCAGTATTTT.

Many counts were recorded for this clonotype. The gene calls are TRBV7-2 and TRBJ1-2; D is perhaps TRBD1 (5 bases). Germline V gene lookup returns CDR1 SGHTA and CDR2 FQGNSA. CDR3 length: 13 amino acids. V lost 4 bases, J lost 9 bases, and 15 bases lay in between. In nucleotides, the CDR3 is TGTGCCAGCAGCTCGGACACGGGCCGGAGCTACACCTTC. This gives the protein CASSSDTGRSYTF.

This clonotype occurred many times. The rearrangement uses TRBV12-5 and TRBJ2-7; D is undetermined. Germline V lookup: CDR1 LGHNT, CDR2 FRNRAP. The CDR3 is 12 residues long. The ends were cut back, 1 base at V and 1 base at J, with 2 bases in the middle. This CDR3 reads CASGLGSYEQYF. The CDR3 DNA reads TGTGCTAGTGGTTTGGGGTCCTACGAGCAGTACTTC.

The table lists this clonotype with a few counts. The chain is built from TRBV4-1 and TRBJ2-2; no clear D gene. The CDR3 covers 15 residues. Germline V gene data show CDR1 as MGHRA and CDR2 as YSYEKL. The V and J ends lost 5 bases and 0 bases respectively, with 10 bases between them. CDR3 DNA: TGCGCCAGCAGCAAGTCCGGAGCGAACACCGGGGAGCTGTTTTTT. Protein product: CASSKSGANTGELFF.

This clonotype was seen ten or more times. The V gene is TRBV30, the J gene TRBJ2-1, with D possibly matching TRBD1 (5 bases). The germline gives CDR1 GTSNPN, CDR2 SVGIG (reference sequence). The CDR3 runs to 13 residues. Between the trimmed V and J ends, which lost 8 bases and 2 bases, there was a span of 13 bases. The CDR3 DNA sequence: TGTGCCGGGTGGACGGACACCTACAATGAGCAGTTCTTC. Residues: CAGWTDTYNEQFF.

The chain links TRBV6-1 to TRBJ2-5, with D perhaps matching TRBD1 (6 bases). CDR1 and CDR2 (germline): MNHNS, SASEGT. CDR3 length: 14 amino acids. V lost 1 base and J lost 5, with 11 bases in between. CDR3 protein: CASSEGQGHETQYF. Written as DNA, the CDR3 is TGTGCCAGCAGTGAAGGTCAGGGACACGAGACCCAGTACTTC.

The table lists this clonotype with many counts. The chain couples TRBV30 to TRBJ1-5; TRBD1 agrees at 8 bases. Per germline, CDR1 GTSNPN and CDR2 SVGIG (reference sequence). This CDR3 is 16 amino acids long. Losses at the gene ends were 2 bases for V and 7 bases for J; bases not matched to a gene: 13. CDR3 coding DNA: TGTGCCTGGAGTAACAAACCCCCGACAGGGGACCAGCCCCAGCATTTT. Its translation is CAWSNKPPTGDQPQHF.

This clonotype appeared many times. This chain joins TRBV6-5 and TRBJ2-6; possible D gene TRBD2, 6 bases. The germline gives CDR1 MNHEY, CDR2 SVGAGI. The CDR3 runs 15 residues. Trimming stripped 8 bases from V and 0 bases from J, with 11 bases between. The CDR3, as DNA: TGTGCCAGCGGAACTAGCTCCTCTGGGGCCAACGTCCTGACTTTC. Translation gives CASGTSSSGANVLTF.

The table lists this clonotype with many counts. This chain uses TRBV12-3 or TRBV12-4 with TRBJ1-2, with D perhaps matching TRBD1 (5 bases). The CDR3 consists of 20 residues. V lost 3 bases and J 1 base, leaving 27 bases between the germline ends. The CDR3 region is CASSFPKGRAGPDLNYGYTF. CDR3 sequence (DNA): TGTGCCAGCAGTTTCCCAAAGGGACGGGCAGGCCCTGATCTTAACTATGGCTACACCTTC.

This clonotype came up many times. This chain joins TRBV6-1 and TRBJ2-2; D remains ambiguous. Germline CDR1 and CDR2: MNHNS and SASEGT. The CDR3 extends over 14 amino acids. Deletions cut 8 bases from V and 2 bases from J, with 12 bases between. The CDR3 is CASLGRNNTGELFF. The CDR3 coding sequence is TGTGCCAGCTTGGGAAGGAATAACACCGGGGAGCTGTTTTTT.

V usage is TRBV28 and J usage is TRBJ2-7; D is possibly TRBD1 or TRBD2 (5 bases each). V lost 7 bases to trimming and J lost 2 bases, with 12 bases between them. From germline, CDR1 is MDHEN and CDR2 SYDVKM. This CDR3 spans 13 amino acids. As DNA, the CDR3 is TGTGCCAGCACCCAAGGGACCCCCTACGAGCAGTACTTC. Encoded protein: CASTQGTPYEQYF.

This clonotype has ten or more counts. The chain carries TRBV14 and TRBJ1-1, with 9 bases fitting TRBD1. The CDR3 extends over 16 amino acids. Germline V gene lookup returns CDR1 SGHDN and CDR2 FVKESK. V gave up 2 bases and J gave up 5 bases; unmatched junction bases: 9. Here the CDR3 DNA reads TGTGCCAGCAGCCAAAGGGGGACAGGGCGTCTGACTGAAGCTTTCTTT. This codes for CASSQRGTGRLTEAFF. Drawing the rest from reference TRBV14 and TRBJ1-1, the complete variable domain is EAGVTQFPSHSVIEKGQTVTLRCDPISGHDNLYWYRRVMGKEIKFLLHFVKESKQDESGMPNNRFLAERTGGTYSTLKVQPAELEDSGVYFCASSQRGTGRLTEAFFGQGTRLTVV.

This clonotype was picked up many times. The CDR3 spells CASSNSGTGDYEQYF. CDR3 DNA: TGTGCCAGCAGCAATTCCGGGACAGGCGACTACGAGCAGTACTTC. This chain joins TRBV11-1 and TRBJ2-7, with 8 bases aligning to TRBD1. Germline V gene data show CDR1 as SGHAT and CDR2 as FQDESV (reference sequence). The V gene end was trimmed by 5 bases and the J gene end by 3 bases; junction bases not matched to a gene: 9. The CDR3 consists of 15 residues.

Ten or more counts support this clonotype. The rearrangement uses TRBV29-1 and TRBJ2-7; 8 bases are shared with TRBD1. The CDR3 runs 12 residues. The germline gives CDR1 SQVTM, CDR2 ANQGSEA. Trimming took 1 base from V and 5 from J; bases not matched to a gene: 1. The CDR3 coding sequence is TGCAGCGTTGAAGGACAGGGGAACGAGCAGTACTTC. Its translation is CSVEGQGNEQYF.

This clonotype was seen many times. CDR3 region: CASSAFPDGSSYEQYF. The CDR3 coding sequence is TGTGCCAGCAGTGCATTCCCGGACGGGAGCTCCTACGAGCAGTACTTC. This chain links TRBV6-1 with TRBJ2-7; D possibly corresponds to TRBD2 (6 bases). The CDR3 covers 16 residues. Trimming stripped 4 bases from V and 0 bases from J, with 16 bases between. Germline CDR1 and CDR2: MNHNS and SASEGT.

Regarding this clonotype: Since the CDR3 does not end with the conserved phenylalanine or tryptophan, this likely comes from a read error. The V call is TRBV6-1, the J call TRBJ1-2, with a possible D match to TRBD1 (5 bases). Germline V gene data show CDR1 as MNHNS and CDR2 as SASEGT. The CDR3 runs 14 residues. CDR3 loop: CASSEAVRVYGYTC. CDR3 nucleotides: TGTGCCAGCAGCGAAGCGGTCAGGGTCTATGGCTACACCTGC.